The next 20 T cell receptor beta chains were all read from a single sample in a study of post-analysis software for immune sequencing data. TCR beta cDNA libraries included unique molecular identifiers. Via MiXCR, TCRdb re-called the PCR reads, giving one row per CDR3 protein. The table includes around 250,000 distinct CDR3 sequences, 36% detected once. Regarding the study as a whole: About five TRBV segments were more frequent in patients than controls; TRBV5-6, TRBV5-1 and TRBV20-1 belonged to this group.

No antigen has been identified for these receptors. Source material: blood. The receptors were sampled from a girl aged 5 to 17 with multiple sclerosis.

At least ten counts were recorded for this clonotype. The CDR3 region has the DNA TGCAGTGCTAGAGATGTCTCCGGGATAACTTCCTACAATGAGCAGTTCTTC. It specifies CSARDVSGITSYNEQFF. The J gene is TRBJ2-1, the V gene TRBV20-1, with D possibly matching TRBD2 (5 bases). The V and J ends lost 0 bases and 1 base respectively, with 16 bases between them. The CDR3 extends over 17 amino acids. Germline CDR1 reads DFQATT; CDR2 reads SNEGSKA (reference sequence).

In this sample, this clonotype turned up many times. The chain is built from TRBV7-6 and TRBJ2-1, with a weak D call TRBD2 (6 bases). The germline CDR1 and CDR2 sequences are SGHVS and FNYEAQ. The CDR3 extends over 18 amino acids. Trimming cost V 0 bases and J 0 bases, with 15 bases left between them. CDR3 sequence (DNA): TGTGCCAGCAGCTTAGCGTTGGACTACCGAAGCTCCTACAATGAGCAGTTCTTC. It is translated as CASSLALDYRSSYNEQFF.

This clonotype was seen a handful of times. The chain joins TRBV12-3 or TRBV12-4 to TRBJ1-2, with D unclear. This CDR3 has 14 amino acids. V was shortened by 6 bases and J by 4 bases, with 15 bases between the two germline ends. In nucleotides, the CDR3 is TGTGCCAGCAGCCATGGACGGACCTTCTATGGCTACACCTTC. Encoded protein: CASSHGRTFYGYTF.

Of note for this clonotype: Since a much larger clone is just one base distant, this may be a read error. This chain joins TRBV5-1 and TRBJ2-3, with no clear D. The germline gives CDR1 SGHRS, CDR2 YFSETQ. Trimming removed 3 bases at V and 0 bases at J, with 8 bases between. The CDR3 has 14 residues. The CDR3 DNA sequence: TGCGCCAGCAGCTGGGTTGCTAGCACAGATACGCAGTATTTT. Its protein is CASSWVASTDTQYF. The full variable domain, completed using reference TRBV5-1 and TRBJ2-3, is KAGVTQTPRYLIKTRGQQVTLSCSPISGHRSVSWYQQTPGQGLQFLFEYFSETQRNKGNFPGRFSGRQFSNSRSEMNVSTLELGDSALYLCASSWVASTDTQYFGPGTRLTVL.

The rearrangement joins TRBV6-5 to TRBJ1-5; 9 positions agree with TRBD1. V was clipped by 0 bases and J by 6 bases; unmatched bases: 3. Germline V CDR1 and CDR2: MNHEY, SVGAGI. CDR3 length equals 15 residues. CDR3 in DNA: TGTGCCAGCAGTTACTCAGGGACAGGGCGTCAGCCCCAGCATTTT. Protein product: CASSYSGTGRQPQHF.

This clonotype has a count of ten or more. V usage is TRBV29-1 and J usage is TRBJ1-1; D is unresolved. This CDR3 is built from 12 residues. CDR1 is SQVTM and CDR2 is ANQGSEA in the germline V gene. V was trimmed by 7 bases and J by 5 bases, leaving 14 bases between them. This CDR3 is CSAYDGGTEAFF. The CDR3 DNA sequence: TGCAGCGCCTACGATGGCGGGACTGAAGCTTTCTTT.

This clonotype has a count of ten or more. The chain has TRBV9 and TRBJ1-4; D uncertain. This CDR3 has 13 residues. CDR1 is SGDLS and CDR2 is YYNGEE in the germline V gene. Trimming shortened V by 4 bases and J by 6 bases, and 10 bases separated the two germline ends. The CDR3 DNA reads TGTGCCAGCAGCCGGGGTACGGATGAAAAACTGTTTTTT. It is translated as CASSRGTDEKLFF.

This clonotype was picked up one time. The rearrangement uses TRBV20-1 and TRBJ2-5; 9 nucleotides agree with TRBD2. The CDR3 has 14 residues. V was pared by 1 base and J by 5 bases, with 5 bases of the junction left unmatched. The germline gives CDR1 DFQATT, CDR2 SNEGSKA (reference sequence). The CDR3, as DNA: TGCAGTGCTAGAGTGGCGGGAGGGCCGGAGACCCAGTACTTC. Its translation is CSARVAGGPETQYF.

Only a few counts were recorded for this clonotype. The rearrangement joins TRBV4-1 to TRBJ1-1, with D hard to call. Per the germline V gene, CDR1 is MGHRA and CDR2 is YSYEKL. This CDR3 contains 18 residues. V was pared by 0 bases and J by 0 bases, with 17 bases between. The CDR3 loop is CASSQDFRRGAVNTEAFF. The CDR3 DNA reads as TGCGCCAGCAGCCAAGACTTCCGGCGAGGCGCTGTGAACACTGAAGCTTTCTTT.

This chain connects TRBV5-1 to TRBJ1-2; D is unresolved. Germline CDR1 is SGHRS and CDR2 is YFSETQ. The CDR3 consists of 13 residues. V gave up 5 bases and J gave up 4 bases, with 12 bases separating them. CDR3 in amino acids: CASRTGDSYGYTF. CDR3 bases: TGCGCCAGCAGGACCGGGGATTCCTATGGCTACACCTTC.

At least ten counts were recorded for this clonotype. The genes are TRBV14 and TRBJ2-6; tentative D call: TRBD1 (5 bases). Trimming removed 3 bases from V and 2 bases from J, with 8 bases in between. This CDR3 contains 15 residues. Germline loops: CDR1 SGHDN, CDR2 FVKESK. In DNA form, the CDR3 reads TGTGCCAGCAGCCAGATGACAGCTGGGGCCAACGTCCTGACTTTC. Translation: CASSQMTAGANVLTF.

This clonotype was picked up many times. The junction departs from germline at one end; a sequencing error may be responsible. The gene calls are TRBV5-1 and TRBJ2-7; no firm D call. The CDR3 sequence is 12 residues long. Germline loops: CDR1 SGHRS, CDR2 YFSETQ. This chain's CDR3 is CASSLVGYEQYF. The CDR3 DNA follows: TGTGCCAGCAGTTTAGTGGGGTACGAGCAGTACTTC.

The chain recombines TRBV18 with TRBJ1-1; the D is unclear. The V end was cut by 1 base, the J end by 1 base, with 10 bases between. The CDR3 loop spans 15 amino acids. The germline gives CDR1 KGHSH, CDR2 LQKENI. DNA of the CDR3: TGTGCCAGCTCACCACGAGTCCGCTCGAACACTGAAGCTTTCTTT. Amino acids: CASSPRVRSNTEAFF.

This clonotype was picked up a small number of times. This chain links TRBV5-1 with TRBJ2-2, with TRBD1 identical over 10 bases. This CDR3 region has 16 residues. J gave up 3 bases and V 3 bases, and 5 bases lay outside the gene matches. The germline gives CDR1 SGHRS, CDR2 YFSETQ. In nucleotides, the CDR3 is TGCGCCAGCAGCTCGCTCGGGACAGGGGACACCGGGGAGCTGTTTTTT. As protein: CASSSLGTGDTGELFF.

This clonotype was observed a handful of times. At one end, the junction sequence differs from germline, possibly due to a read error. The chain carries TRBV5-1 and TRBJ2-1; 14 bases are a match to TRBD2. CDR1 and CDR2 from the germline V gene are SGHRS and YFSETQ. The CDR3 totals 16 residues. The CDR3 protein is CANSLVGTSGSNEQFF. The CDR3 nucleotides read TGCGCCAACAGCTTGGTCGGGACTAGCGGGAGCAATGAGCAGTTCTTC.

This clonotype was counted many times. The chain is built from TRBV6-4 and TRBJ1-5; D remains ambiguous. From germline, CDR1 is MRHNA and CDR2 SNTAGT. V lost 4 bases to trimming and J lost 3 bases, with 7 bases between them. The CDR3 length is 13 residues. The CDR3 loop reads CASSAGNNQPQHF. For the CDR3, the DNA is TGTGCCAGCAGTGCTGGGAACAATCAGCCCCAGCATTTT.

For this clonotype: Possible read error: a much larger clone is one base away. V usage is TRBV7-9 and J usage is TRBJ2-5; D unclear. Germline V lookup: CDR1 SEHNR, CDR2 FQNEAQ (reference sequence). The CDR3 has 14 amino acids. The CDR3, as DNA: TGTACCAGCAGCTCCACTATTCCGAGAGAGACCCAGTACTTC. Protein product: CTSSSTIPRETQYF.

Concerning this clonotype itself: Since the CDR3 does not end with the conserved phenylalanine or tryptophan, this likely comes from a read error. The gene calls are TRBV19 and TRBJ1-1; TRBD1 agrees at 7 bases. The CDR3 is 14 residues long. The junction had 8 bases not matched to a gene; V was cut back by 4 bases and J by 6 bases. CDR1 and CDR2 from the germline V gene are LNHDA and SQIVND (reference sequence). CDR3 nucleotides: TGTGCCAGTAGTACGGACAGGAAGATACCTGAAGCTTTCGTT. Protein sequence: CASSTDRKIPEAFV.

The chain combines TRBV20-1 with TRBJ2-1, with D unresolved. From germline, CDR1 is DFQATT and CDR2 SNEGSKA (reference sequence). CDR3 length: 15 amino acids. V gave up 0 bases and J gave up 0 bases, with 9 bases separating them. As DNA, the CDR3 is TGCAGTGCTAGAGATGATGGTAGCTCCTACAATGAGCAGTTCTTC. Translation gives CSARDDGSSYNEQFF.

Comments on this clonotype: This CDR3 is missing its conserved last phenylalanine or tryptophan, likely due to a read error. The DNA is omitted, as the CDR3 cannot be located on it reliably, and the CDR3 follows TCRdb's listing. This chain connects TRBV7-2 to TRBJ1-2; the table's D call of TRBD1 was not tested on the DNA. Germline V lookup: CDR1 SGHTA, CDR2 FQGNSA. The CDR3 spans 15 residues, counting both ends. This CDR3 reads CASSPGPLRGYGCTL.